Included here is one T cell receptor beta chain sequence, with context. The target antigen is unknown. Some clones are missing from TCRdb's copy, which holds only in-frame ones; the method was immunoSEQ multiplex PCR. This sample has 250,000 to 350,000 clones, with more than 70% found just once. The source of the sample is a study of cytotoxic CD8 clonotypes in ibrutinib-treated CLL. There are 14 residues in the CDR3. V lost 2 bases to trimming and J lost 3 bases, with 10 bases between them. Germline values: CDR1 WSHSY, CDR2 SAAADI. Study results and limitations: Clonality (at baseline) was higher than in age-matched healthy donors and tracked circulating CD8+ T-cell counts.

This sample comprised PBMCs, obtained at disease progression, from a patient treated with ibrutinib. The chain has TRBV10-2 and TRBJ2-5, with a possible D match to TRBD1 (5 bases). The TCR originated in a human donor with chronic lymphocytic leukemia. The CDR3 nucleotides read TGCGCCAGCAGTGAGCCAGGGCAGGAAGAGACCCAGTACTTC. Translated, it gives CASSEPGQEETQYF.